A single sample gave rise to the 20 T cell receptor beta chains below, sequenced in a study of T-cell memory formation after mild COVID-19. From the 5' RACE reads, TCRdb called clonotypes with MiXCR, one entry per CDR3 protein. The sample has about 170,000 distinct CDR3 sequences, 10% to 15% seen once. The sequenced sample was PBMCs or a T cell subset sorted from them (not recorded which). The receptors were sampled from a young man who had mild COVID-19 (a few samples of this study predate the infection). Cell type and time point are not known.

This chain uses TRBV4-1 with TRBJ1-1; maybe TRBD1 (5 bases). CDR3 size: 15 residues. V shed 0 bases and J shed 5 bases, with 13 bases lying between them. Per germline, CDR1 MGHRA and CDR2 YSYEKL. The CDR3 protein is CASSQDLWGITEAFF. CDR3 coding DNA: TGCGCCAGCAGCCAAGATCTTTGGGGGATTACTGAAGCTTTCTTT.

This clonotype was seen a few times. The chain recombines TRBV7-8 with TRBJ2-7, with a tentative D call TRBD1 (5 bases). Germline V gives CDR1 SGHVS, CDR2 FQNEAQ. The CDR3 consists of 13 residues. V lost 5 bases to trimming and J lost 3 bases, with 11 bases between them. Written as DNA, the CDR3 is TGTGCCAGCAGCCCCAGGGTGAGCTACGAGCAGTACTTC. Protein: CASSPRVSYEQYF. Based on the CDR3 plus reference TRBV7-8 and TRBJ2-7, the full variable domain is GAGVSQSPRYKVAKRGQDVALRCDPISGHVSLFWYQQALGQGPEFLTYFQNEAQLDKSGLPSDRFFAERPEGSVSTLKIQRTQQEDSAVYLCASSPRVSYEQYFGPGTRLTVT.

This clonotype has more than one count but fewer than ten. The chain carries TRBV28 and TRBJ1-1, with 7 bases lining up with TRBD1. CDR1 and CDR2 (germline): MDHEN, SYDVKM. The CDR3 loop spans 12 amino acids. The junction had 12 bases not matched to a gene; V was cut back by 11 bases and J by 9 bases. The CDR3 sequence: CAVDRAGFQAFF. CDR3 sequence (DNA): TGTGCCGTCGACAGGGCGGGTTTCCAAGCTTTCTTT.

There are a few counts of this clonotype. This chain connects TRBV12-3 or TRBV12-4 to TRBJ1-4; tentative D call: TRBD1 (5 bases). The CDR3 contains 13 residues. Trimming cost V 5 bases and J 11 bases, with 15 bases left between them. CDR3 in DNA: TGTGCCAGCAGTACGGGGGATGGGCGGAAACTGTTTTTT. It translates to CASSTGDGRKLFF.

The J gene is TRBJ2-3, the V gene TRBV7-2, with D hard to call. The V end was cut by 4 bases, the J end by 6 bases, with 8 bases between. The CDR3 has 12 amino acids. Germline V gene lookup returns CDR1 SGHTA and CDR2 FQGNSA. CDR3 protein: CASSSHEDTQYF. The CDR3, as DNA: TGTGCCAGCAGCTCCCACGAGGATACGCAGTATTTT.

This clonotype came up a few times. CDR3 in amino acids: CSARRGVGNTEAFF. The CDR3 DNA sequence: TGCAGTGCTAGACGGGGGGTGGGGAACACTGAAGCTTTCTTT. The V and J genes are TRBV20-1 and TRBJ1-1, with a weak D call TRBD1 (5 bases). Trimming left V 2 bases short and J 1 base short, with 11 bases between. Germline V CDR1 and CDR2: DFQATT, SNEGSKA (reference sequence). CDR3 size: 14 residues.

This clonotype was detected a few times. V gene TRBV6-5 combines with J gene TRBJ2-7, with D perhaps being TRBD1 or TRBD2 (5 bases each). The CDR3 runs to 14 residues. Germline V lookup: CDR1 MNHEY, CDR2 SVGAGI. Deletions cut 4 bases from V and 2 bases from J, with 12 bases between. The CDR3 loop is CASSSNVGAYEQYF. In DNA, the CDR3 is TGTGCCAGCAGTTCGAATGTGGGGGCCTACGAGCAGTACTTC.

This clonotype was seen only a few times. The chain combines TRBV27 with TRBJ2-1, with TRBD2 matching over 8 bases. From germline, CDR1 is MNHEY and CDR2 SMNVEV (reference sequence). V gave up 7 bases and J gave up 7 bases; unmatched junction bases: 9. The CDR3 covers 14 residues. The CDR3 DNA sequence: TGTGCCAGCATTCGCGCGGGGGGCGGGAATGAGCAGTTCTTC. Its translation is CASIRAGGGNEQFF.

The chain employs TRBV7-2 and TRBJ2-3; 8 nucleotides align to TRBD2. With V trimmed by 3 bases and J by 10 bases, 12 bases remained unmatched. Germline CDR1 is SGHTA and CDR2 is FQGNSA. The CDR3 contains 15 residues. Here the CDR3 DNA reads TGTGCCAGCAGCTTCGGGGGGGCGAAGTGGGGGGCGCAGTATTTT. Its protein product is CASSFGGAKWGAQYF.

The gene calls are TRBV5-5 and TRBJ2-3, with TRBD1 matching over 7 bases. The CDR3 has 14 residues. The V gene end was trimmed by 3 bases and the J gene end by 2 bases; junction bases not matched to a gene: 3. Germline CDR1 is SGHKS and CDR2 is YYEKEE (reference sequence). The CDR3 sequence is CASSYGQDTDTQYF. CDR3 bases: TGTGCCAGCAGCTACGGACAGGACACAGATACGCAGTATTTT. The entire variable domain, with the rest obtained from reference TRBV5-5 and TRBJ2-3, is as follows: DAGVTQSPTHLIKTRGQQVTLRCSPISGHKSVSWYQQVLGQGPQFIFQYYEKEERGRGNFPDRFSARQFPNYSSELNVNALLLGDSALYLCASSYGQDTDTQYFGPGTRLTVL.

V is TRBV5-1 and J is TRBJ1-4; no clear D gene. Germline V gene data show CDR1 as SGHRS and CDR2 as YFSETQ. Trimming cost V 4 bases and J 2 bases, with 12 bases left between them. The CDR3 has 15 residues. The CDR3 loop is CASSALTGTNEKLFF. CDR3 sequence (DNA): TGCGCCAGCAGCGCCTTGACTGGGACTAATGAAAAACTGTTTTTT.

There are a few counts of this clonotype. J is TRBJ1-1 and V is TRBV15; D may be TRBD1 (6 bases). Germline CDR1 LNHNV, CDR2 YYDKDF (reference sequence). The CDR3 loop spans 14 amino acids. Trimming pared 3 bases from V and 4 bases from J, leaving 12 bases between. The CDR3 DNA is TGTGCCACCAGCAGTAACATAGGGGGCACTGAAGCTTTCTTT. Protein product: CATSSNIGGTEAFF.

CDR3 in DNA: TGTGCCATCAGTCGGACAGGGGTGAACTATGGCTACACCTTC. This translates into CAISRTGVNYGYTF. The chain carries TRBV10-3 and TRBJ1-2; TRBD1 matches at 9 bases. Looked up from germline, CDR1 is ENHRY and CDR2 is SYGVKD. After removal of 5 bases from V and 2 bases from J, the junction contained 3 bases not matched to a gene. This CDR3 has 14 amino acids.

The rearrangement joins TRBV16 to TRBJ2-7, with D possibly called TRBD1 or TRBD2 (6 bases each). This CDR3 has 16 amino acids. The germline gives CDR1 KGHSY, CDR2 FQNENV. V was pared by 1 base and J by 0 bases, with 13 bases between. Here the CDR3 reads CASSQYKWGASYEQYF. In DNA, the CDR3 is TGTGCCAGCAGCCAATATAAGTGGGGGGCCTCCTACGAGCAGTACTTC.

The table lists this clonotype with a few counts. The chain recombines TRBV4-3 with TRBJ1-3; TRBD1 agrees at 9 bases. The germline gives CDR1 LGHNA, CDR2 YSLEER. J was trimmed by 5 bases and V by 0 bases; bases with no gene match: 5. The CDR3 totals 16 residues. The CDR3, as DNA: TGCGCCAGCAGCCAAGACGGACAGGGGTTAAGAAACACCATATATTTT. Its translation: CASSQDGQGLRNTIYF.

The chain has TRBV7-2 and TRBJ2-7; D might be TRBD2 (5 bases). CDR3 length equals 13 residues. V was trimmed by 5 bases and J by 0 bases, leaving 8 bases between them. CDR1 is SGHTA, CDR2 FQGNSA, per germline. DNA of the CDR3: TGTGCCAGCAGCCTACTAGACTCCTACGAGCAGTACTTC. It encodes CASSLLDSYEQYF.

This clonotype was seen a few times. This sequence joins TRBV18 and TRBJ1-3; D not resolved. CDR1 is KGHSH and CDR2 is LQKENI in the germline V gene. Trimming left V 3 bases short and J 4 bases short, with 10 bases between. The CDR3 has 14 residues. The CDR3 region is CASSPGVSGNTIYF. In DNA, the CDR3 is TGTGCCAGCTCACCTGGAGTCAGCGGAAACACCATATATTTT. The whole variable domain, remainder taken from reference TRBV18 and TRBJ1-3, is NAGVMQNPRHLVRRRGQEARLRCSPMKGHSHVYWYRQLPEEGLKFMVYLQKENIIDESGMPKERFSAEFPKEGPSILRIQQVVRGDSAAYFCASSPGVSGNTIYFGEGSWLTVV.

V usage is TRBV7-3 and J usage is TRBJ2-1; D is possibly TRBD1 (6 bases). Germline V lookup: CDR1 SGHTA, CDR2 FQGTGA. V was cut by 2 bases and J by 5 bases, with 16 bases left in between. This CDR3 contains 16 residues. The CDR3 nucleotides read TGTGCCAGCAGCTTATGGGACGGGAAGGGGGACAATGAGCAGTTCTTC. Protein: CASSLWDGKGDNEQFF.

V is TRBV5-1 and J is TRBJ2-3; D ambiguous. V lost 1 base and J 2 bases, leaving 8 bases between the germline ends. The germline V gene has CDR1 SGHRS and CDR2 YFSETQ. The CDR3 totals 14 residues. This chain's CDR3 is CASSLSRLTDTQYF. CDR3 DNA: TGCGCCAGCAGCTTGAGCCGGCTCACAGATACGCAGTATTTT. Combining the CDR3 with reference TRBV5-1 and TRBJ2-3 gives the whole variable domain KAGVTQTPRYLIKTRGQQVTLSCSPISGHRSVSWYQQTPGQGLQFLFEYFSETQRNKGNFPGRFSGRQFSNSRSEMNVSTLELGDSALYLCASSLSRLTDTQYFGPGTRLTVL.

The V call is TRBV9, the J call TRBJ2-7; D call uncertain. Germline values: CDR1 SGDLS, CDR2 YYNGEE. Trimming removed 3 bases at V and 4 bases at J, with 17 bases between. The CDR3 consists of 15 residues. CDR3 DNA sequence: TGTGCCAGCAGCGGTCGGGCAGATCCCCGTTACGAGCAGTACTTC. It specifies CASSGRADPRYEQYF. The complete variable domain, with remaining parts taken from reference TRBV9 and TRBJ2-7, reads DSGVTQTPKHLITATGQRVTLRCSPRSGDLSVYWYQQSLDQGLQFLIQYYNGEERAKGNILERFSAQQFPDLHSELNLSSLELGDSALYFCASSGRADPRYEQYFGPGTRLTVT.